The 30 T cell receptor beta chains below all came from one sample that was sequenced in a study of T cells in Graves' hyperthyroidism and ophthalmopathy. Regions amplified from RNA transcripts were the TCR beta CDR3 regions. RT-PCR in the first round (using the HTBI primer set) targeted the TCR CDR3. TCRdb independently ran MiXCR on the multiplex PCR reads; one entry per CDR3 protein. The sample holds 450,000 to 700,000 distinct CDR3 sequences, about 43% seen once. Sequenced input: peripheral blood or thyroid tissue (not recorded which). Receptors were obtained from an adult woman with Graves' disease, either hyperthyroidism or ophthalmopathy (not recorded which).

J is TRBJ2-7 and V is TRBV14; TRBD2 agrees at 10 bases. Losses at the gene ends were 8 bases for V and 6 bases for J; bases not matched to a gene: 10. Germline values: CDR1 SGHDN, CDR2 FVKESK. The CDR3 is 14 amino acids. The CDR3 DNA follows: TGTGCCAGCTCTAGCGGGAGCCCGGTCGGCGAGCAGTACTTC. Translating it yields CASSSGSPVGEQYF.

In the case of this clonotype: A single base separates this from a much larger clone, so it may be a read error. The chain couples TRBV4-1 to TRBJ2-7; tentative D call: TRBD2 (6 bases). The CDR3 runs to 16 residues. CDR1 is MGHRA and CDR2 is YSYEKL in the germline V gene. With 0 bases removed from V and 9 bases from J, the gap between germline ends came to 21 bases. The CDR3 sequence: CASSQESAGRVSGQYF. Here the CDR3 DNA reads TGCGCCAGCAGCCAAGAATCGGCGGGAAGGGTCTCCGGGCAGTACTTC.

The chain recombines TRBV10-3 with TRBJ1-2; tentative D call: TRBD1 (5 bases). Germline V gene sequence: CDR1 ENHRY, CDR2 SYGVKD. This CDR3 spans 13 amino acids. With 4 bases removed from V and 1 base from J, the gap between germline ends came to 7 bases. The DNA for the CDR3 is TGTGCCATCAGTGGGACACTTAACTATGGCTACACCTTC. The encoded protein is CAISGTLNYGYTF.

This clonotype was counted once. This rearrangement joins TRBV7-4 to TRBJ1-4; the D gene is possibly TRBD1 (5 bases). The CDR3 is 15 amino acids. Trimming removed 5 bases from V and 5 bases from J, with 15 bases in between. Germline V gives CDR1 SGHVT, CDR2 SQSDAQ. CDR3 nucleotide sequence: TGTGCCAGCAGCCCCAGGGACTCTGGAAATGAAAAACTGTTTTTT. It codes for CASSPRDSGNEKLFF. The complete variable domain, with remaining parts taken from reference TRBV7-4 and TRBJ1-4, reads GAGVSQSPRYKVAKRGRDVALRCDSISGHVTLYWYRQTLGQGSEVLTYSQSDAQRDKSGRPSGRFSAERPERSVSTLKIQRTEQGDSAVYLCASSPRDSGNEKLFFGSGTQLSVL.

This clonotype was seen repeatedly, ten times or more. This rearrangement joins TRBV5-8 to TRBJ2-7, with 7 bases fitting TRBD2. Germline CDR1 SGHTS, CDR2 YDEGEE. The J segment lost 0 bases and the V segment lost 4 bases, leaving 4 bases of the junction unmatched. The CDR3 is 14 residues long. Written as DNA, the CDR3 is TGTGCCAGCAGCGCCCTAGCGGCCTCCTACGAGCAGTACTTC. Protein sequence: CASSALAASYEQYF.

The V gene is TRBV9, the J gene TRBJ2-5; 11 nucleotides agree with TRBD1. The J segment lost 6 bases and the V segment lost 2 bases, leaving 6 bases of the junction unmatched. Germline-derived CDR1 and CDR2 are SGDLS and YYNGEE. CDR3 length: 15 residues. CDR3 loop: CASSVTGQGGQTQYF. CDR3 coding DNA: TGTGCCAGCAGCGTGACGGGACAGGGGGGGCAGACCCAGTACTTC.

This clonotype came up many times. V and J are TRBV5-6 and TRBJ1-1, with 8 bases that match TRBD1. Germline loops: CDR1 SGHDT, CDR2 YYEEEE. This CDR3 region has 15 residues. The ends lost 4 bases at V and 2 bases at J; junction bases unmatched: 7. The CDR3 coding sequence is TGTGCCAGCAGCCGATCGGACAGGGTAAACACTGAAGCTTTCTTT. Translating gives CASSRSDRVNTEAFF.

The chain is built from TRBV7-9 and TRBJ1-1; TRBD1 aligns across 8 bases. V dropped 4 bases and J dropped 10; count of bases not matched to a gene: 5. CDR1 SEHNR and CDR2 FQNEAQ come from the germline V gene (reference sequence). The CDR3 totals 12 residues. CDR3 sequence (DNA): TGTGCCAGCAGCTCCACAGGGACAGGAGCTTTCTTT. It encodes CASSSTGTGAFF. The full variable domain, in which reference TRBV7-9 and TRBJ1-1 provide the parts outside the CDR3, is DTGVSQNPRHKITKRGQNVTFRCDPISEHNRLYWYRQTLGQGPEFLTYFQNEAQLEKSRLLSDRFSAERPKGSFSTLEIQRTEQGDSAMYLCASSSTGTGAFFGQGTRLTVV.

Ten or more counts support this clonotype. This chain links TRBV7-6 with TRBJ2-5, with no clear D. CDR1 SGHVS and CDR2 FNYEAQ come from the germline V gene. V gave up 1 base and J gave up 5 bases, with 8 bases separating them. The CDR3 has 13 amino acids. The CDR3 reads CASSLGGWETQYF. Written as DNA, the CDR3 is TGTGCCAGCAGCTTAGGCGGTTGGGAGACCCAGTACTTC. Supplemented by reference TRBV7-6 and TRBJ2-5, the full variable domain reads GAGVSQSPRYKVTKRGQDVALRCDPISGHVSLYWYRQALGQGPEFLTYFNYEAQQDKSGLPNDRFSAERPEGSISTLTIQRTEQRDSAMYRCASSLGGWETQYFGPGTRLLVL.

Regarding this clonotype: A much larger clone lies one base from this, so it may be a read error. The rearrangement joins TRBV20-1 to TRBJ2-7; 7 bases line up with TRBD1. CDR3 size: 13 residues. Germline-derived CDR1 and CDR2 are DFQATT and SNEGSKA (reference sequence). The CDR3 DNA reads TGCAGTGCTAGTATCGGGACAGCCTACGAGCGGTACTTC. As protein: CSASIGTAYERYF.

The chain joins TRBV24-1 to TRBJ1-2; TRBD1 matches at 7 bases. V trimming: 6 bases; J trimming: 2 bases; junction bases outside the gene matches: 8. The CDR3 covers 15 residues. Germline loops: CDR1 KGHDR, CDR2 SFDVKD. This CDR3 is CATSPTGTDNYGYTF. CDR3 in DNA: TGTGCCACCAGTCCTACCGGGACAGACAACTATGGCTACACCTTC.

In this sample, this clonotype turned up many times. The chain joins TRBV7-9 to TRBJ1-3; D possibly corresponds to TRBD1 (6 bases). This CDR3 has 20 amino acids. V lost 1 base to trimming and J lost 6 bases, with 28 bases between them. CDR1 SEHNR and CDR2 FQNEAQ come from the germline V gene (reference sequence). CDR3 bases: TGTGCCAGCAGCTTAGTGATCGGGACATTTCGTTTGGGGGACCCAAACACCATATATTTT. This codes for CASSLVIGTFRLGDPNTIYF. The variable domain in full, with the rest retrieved from reference TRBV7-9 and TRBJ1-3, is DTGVSQNPRHKITKRGQNVTFRCDPISEHNRLYWYRQTLGQGPEFLTYFQNEAQLEKSRLLSDRFSAERPKGSFSTLEIQRTEQGDSAMYLCASSLVIGTFRLGDPNTIYFGEGSWLTVV.

The rearrangement joins TRBV5-1 to TRBJ1-6; TRBD1 aligns across 8 bases. V shed 3 bases and J 6 bases; nucleotides not matched to a gene: 5. The CDR3 is 15 amino acids. From germline, CDR1 is SGHRS and CDR2 YFSETQ. Here the CDR3 reads CASSWGTGVNSPLHF. The CDR3 region has the DNA TGCGCCAGCAGCTGGGGGACAGGCGTTAATTCACCCCTCCACTTT. Drawing the rest from reference TRBV5-1 and TRBJ1-6, the complete variable domain is KAGVTQTPRYLIKTRGQQVTLSCSPISGHRSVSWYQQTPGQGLQFLFEYFSETQRNKGNFPGRFSGRQFSNSRSEMNVSTLELGDSALYLCASSWGTGVNSPLHFGNGTRLTVT.

This clonotype was detected a few times. The gene calls are TRBV20-1 and TRBJ2-5; no firm D call. Looked up from germline, CDR1 is DFQATT and CDR2 is SNEGSKA (reference sequence). This CDR3 comprises 12 residues. Trimming cost V 1 base and J 4 bases, with 7 bases left between them. CDR3 sequence (DNA): TGCAGTGCTAGAGGGGCCAGAGAGACCCAGTACTTC. Translated: CSARGARETQYF.

Ten or more counts support this clonotype. CDR3 amino acids: CASSRISAGGSEKLFF. CDR3 DNA sequence: TGTGCCAGCAGCCGGATAAGTGCAGGGGGCTCGGAAAAACTGTTTTTT. The rearrangement joins TRBV7-9 to TRBJ1-4; the match to TRBD1 covers 8 bases. CDR3 length equals 16 residues. CDR1 is SEHNR, CDR2 FQNEAQ, per germline (reference sequence). J was trimmed by 8 bases and V by 5 bases; bases with no gene match: 13.

The table lists this clonotype with many counts. This CDR3 reads CASSSPTGASYTF. The CDR3 region has the DNA TGTGCCAGCAGCTCACCGACAGGCGCTAGCTACACCTTC. The V gene is TRBV7-2, the J gene TRBJ1-2; D is perhaps TRBD1 (6 bases). V lost 4 bases to trimming and J lost 9 bases, with 15 bases between them. Per the germline V gene, CDR1 is SGHTA and CDR2 is FQGNSA. The CDR3 totals 13 residues. The complete variable domain, with remaining parts taken from reference TRBV7-2 and TRBJ1-2, reads GAGVSQSPSNKVTEKGKDVELRCDPISGHTALYWYRQSLGQGLEFLIYFQGNSAPDKSGLPSDRFSAERTGGSVSTLTIQRTQQEDSAVYLCASSSPTGASYTFGSGTRLTVV.

This clonotype was counted ten times or more. V is TRBV11-2 and J is TRBJ2-7; TRBD1 is a possible D gene (5 bases). V lost 3 bases, J lost 2 bases, and 11 bases lay in between. This CDR3 has 14 amino acids. Per germline, CDR1 SGHAT and CDR2 FQNNGV. This CDR3 reads CASSLVQGTYEQYF. The CDR3 DNA sequence: TGTGCCAGCAGCTTGGTTCAGGGAACCTACGAGCAGTACTTC.

In this sample, this clonotype turned up a few times. The V and J genes are TRBV6-1 and TRBJ1-1, with D possibly TRBD1 on 5 matching bases. Per the germline V gene, CDR1 is MNHNS and CDR2 is SASEGT. Trimming pared 2 bases from V and 2 bases from J, leaving 12 bases between. This CDR3 region has 15 residues. CDR3 in amino acids: CASSEFGTVNTEAFF. In DNA form, the CDR3 reads TGTGCCAGCAGTGAATTTGGGACGGTTAACACTGAAGCTTTCTTT.

The rearrangement links TRBV20-1 to TRBJ2-7; 14 bases match TRBD2. The CDR3 sequence is 14 residues long. Germline CDR1 reads DFQATT; CDR2 reads SNEGSKA (reference sequence). J was trimmed by 3 bases and V by 4 bases; bases with no gene match: 2. The CDR3 DNA is TGCAGTGCTAAGGGACTAGCGGGAGACTACGAGCAGTACTTC. As protein: CSAKGLAGDYEQYF.

The V gene is TRBV7-2, the J gene TRBJ2-5; D remains ambiguous. CDR3 length: 11 amino acids. CDR1 SGHTA and CDR2 FQGNSA come from the germline V gene. V was shortened by 1 base and J by 9 bases, with 6 bases between the two germline ends. CDR3 loop: CASSLVGPQYF. CDR3 nucleotide sequence: TGTGCCAGCAGCTTAGTCGGGCCCCAGTACTTC. Full variable domain (rest looked up from reference TRBV7-2 and TRBJ2-5): GAGVSQSPSNKVTEKGKDVELRCDPISGHTALYWYRQSLGQGLEFLIYFQGNSAPDKSGLPSDRFSAERTGGSVSTLTIQRTQQEDSAVYLCASSLVGPQYFGPGTRLLVL.

The rearrangement links TRBV2 to TRBJ2-2; the D gene is possibly TRBD2 (5 bases). V lost 5 bases, J lost 7 bases, and 26 bases lay in between. The germline V gene encodes CDR1 SNHLY and CDR2 FYNNEI. The CDR3 is made up of 18 amino acids. CDR3 sequence: CASSYPEEGGSESGELFF. In nucleotides, the CDR3 is TGTGCCAGCAGTTACCCTGAAGAGGGTGGGAGTGAAAGCGGGGAGCTGTTTTTT.

This clonotype was seen ten or more times. This chain joins TRBV14 and TRBJ2-2; 9 bases match TRBD1. The CDR3 extends over 19 amino acids. V gave up 3 bases and J gave up 2 bases; unmatched junction bases: 13. CDR1 SGHDN and CDR2 FVKESK come from the germline V gene. CDR3 protein: CASSQSGTGIRFNTGELFF. CDR3 nucleotide sequence: TGTGCCAGCAGCCAGTCCGGGACAGGGATCCGCTTCAACACCGGGGAGCTGTTTTTT.

The chain links TRBV10-3 to TRBJ2-2; unclear D gene. The CDR3 has 14 amino acids. Germline V CDR1 and CDR2: ENHRY, SYGVKD. Trimming took off 11 bases at V and 7 bases at J, with 20 bases between the two ends. Written as DNA, the CDR3 is TGTGCCTCCCCCGGGCCACCCTTAGACGGGGAGCTGTTTTTT. It codes for CASPGPPLDGELFF.

This clonotype has at least ten counts. The rearrangement links TRBV19 to TRBJ2-7; a weak D match, TRBD2 (6 bases). V lost 5 bases and J lost 1, with 18 bases in between. This CDR3 region has 16 residues. The germline V gene has CDR1 LNHDA and CDR2 SQIVND (reference sequence). The DNA for the CDR3 is TGTGCCAGTAGTCCCGGAGGGCCTCGGCTGTCCTACGAGCAGTACTTC. This gives the protein CASSPGGPRLSYEQYF.

The chain employs TRBV7-8 and TRBJ2-7, with 8 bases matching TRBD1. The germline gives CDR1 SGHVS, CDR2 FQNEAQ. CDR3 length: 15 residues. V was pared by 4 bases and J by 6 bases, with 11 bases of the junction left unmatched. The CDR3: CASSYERQGSGEQYF. The CDR3, as DNA: TGTGCCAGCAGCTACGAACGACAGGGGTCGGGCGAGCAGTACTTC.

This clonotype was seen at least ten times. This chain uses TRBV10-1 with TRBJ1-3; 8 bases match TRBD1. V shed 3 bases, J shed 8 bases, and the junction held 3 bases outside the gene matches. The CDR3 spans 13 residues. The germline CDR1 and CDR2 sequences are WNHNN and SYGVQD (reference sequence). The CDR3 protein is CASSDRGRDTIYF. CDR3 DNA sequence: TGCGCCAGCAGTGACAGGGGGCGAGACACCATATATTTT.

The chain has TRBV7-3 and TRBJ1-1; possible D gene TRBD1, 5 bases. The CDR3 extends over 13 amino acids. Trimming pared 6 bases from V and 6 bases from J, leaving 14 bases between. Germline V gives CDR1 SGHTA, CDR2 FQGTGA. The CDR3 DNA reads TGTGCCAGCAGACCCGACGGACACTCTGAAGCTTTCTTT. Translated: CASRPDGHSEAFF.

The sample holds many counts of this clonotype. This chain joins TRBV20-1 and TRBJ2-2; no definite D call. V was clipped by 5 bases and J by 6 bases, with 13 bases between them. CDR1 is DFQATT, CDR2 SNEGSKA, per germline (reference sequence). This CDR3 comprises 13 residues. The CDR3 DNA is TGCAGTGCTCAGGTTGTTTCGGCCGGGGAGCTGTTTTTT. Translating gives CSAQVVSAGELFF.

The chain's CDR3 is CASSRGSRGGNQPQHF. The CDR3, as DNA: TGTGCCAGCTCCCGTGGAAGTAGGGGGGGCAATCAGCCCCAGCATTTT. V and J are TRBV2 and TRBJ1-5; tentatively, D is TRBD1 (6 bases). The CDR3 spans 16 residues. V was cut by 8 bases and J by 2 bases, with 19 bases left in between. Looked up from germline, CDR1 is SNHLY and CDR2 is FYNNEI.

This clonotype was detected ten times or more. The J gene is TRBJ1-2, the V gene TRBV20-1; unclear D gene. With 3 bases removed from V and 0 bases from J, the gap between germline ends came to 14 bases. The CDR3 has 15 amino acids. The germline V gene has CDR1 DFQATT and CDR2 SNEGSKA (reference sequence). The CDR3 nucleotides are TGCAGTGCTAGGGACCGCCGGGGAACTAACTATGGCTACACCTTC. Protein product: CSARDRRGTNYGYTF.